The 24 T cell receptor beta chains presented below share a single source sample, sequenced in a study of blood T cells in healthy people across ages. The use of a sample-barcoded 5' primer and a J-beta primer mix characterized a second PCR of 7 to 11 cycles. TCRdb processed the 5' RACE reads anew with MiXCR; each CDR3 protein has one entry. The sample includes about 640,000 distinct CDR3 sequences, under 65% seen only once; the top ten take 30% to 40%. The sample comprised blood. The receptors derive from a man between 60 and 75 years old in good health.

This clonotype was counted between two and nine times. This chain uses TRBV28 with TRBJ2-5; 15 bases map to TRBD2. CDR1 is MDHEN, CDR2 SYDVKM, per germline. This CDR3 is 16 amino acids long. Trimming cost V 5 bases and J 5 bases; bases outside gene matches: 6. The CDR3 DNA follows: TGTGCCAGCAGTCCGGGACTAGCGGGGGGCCGTGAGACCCAGTACTTC. This translates into CASSPGLAGGRETQYF.

The chain is built from TRBV29-1 and TRBJ2-1; 7 nucleotides align to TRBD1. V gave up 6 bases and J gave up 4 bases; unmatched junction bases: 12. CDR3 length: 15 amino acids. Germline CDR1 SQVTM, CDR2 ANQGSEA. CDR3 sequence (DNA): TGCAGCGTCATTAAAAGGACAGGACAATACAATGAGCAGTTCTTC. It encodes CSVIKRTGQYNEQFF.

A word on this clonotype: Sequence at one end of the junction differs from germline and may be a read error. This chain links TRBV10-3 with TRBJ1-2; D is unresolved. Germline CDR1 and CDR2: ENHRY and SYGVKD. The CDR3 has 15 residues. The CDR3 DNA sequence: TGTGCCATCAGTGAGTCAGGAGGGTTCAGCTATGGCCACACCTTC. It is translated as CAISESGGFSYGHTF.

The rearrangement links TRBV7-9 to TRBJ2-5, with D possibly matching TRBD2 (6 bases). V was trimmed by 7 bases and J by 2 bases, leaving 20 bases between them. Germline V CDR1 and CDR2: SEHNR, FQNEAQ (reference sequence). The CDR3 runs 16 residues. The CDR3 nucleotides are TGTGCCAGCACCATAGCCCGGGGCGCGGGGCAAGAGACCCAGTACTTC. Translating gives CASTIARGAGQETQYF.

The chain joins TRBV20-1 to TRBJ1-6; 7 bases line up with TRBD1. This CDR3 is built from 14 residues. Germline V gene sequence: CDR1 DFQATT, CDR2 SNEGSKA (reference sequence). V trimming: 0 bases; J trimming: 10 bases; junction bases outside the gene matches: 6. This CDR3 is CSARDWTGLSPLHF. CDR3 in DNA: TGCAGTGCTAGAGATTGGACAGGCCTATCACCCCTCCACTTT.

This chain uses TRBV6-1 with TRBJ1-5; 7 nucleotides line up with TRBD1. Germline CDR1 and CDR2: MNHNS and SASEGT. V lost 4 bases to trimming and J lost 2 bases; unmatched junction nucleotides: 11. This CDR3 is 17 amino acids long. This chain's CDR3 is CASSGQGQGGGNQPQHF. Here the CDR3 DNA reads TGTGCCAGCAGTGGACAGGGTCAGGGGGGTGGCAATCAGCCCCAGCATTTT.

This chain links TRBV6-1 with TRBJ2-5, with D possibly matching TRBD1 (5 bases). Judging by the DNA end, TRBJ2-7 fits better; the J call may be wrong. This CDR3 region has 15 residues. Germline loops: CDR1 MNHNS, CDR2 SASEGT. The CDR3 here is CASRLLGALSYEQYF. The CDR3, as DNA: TGTGCCAGCAGGCTACTTGGGGCCCTCTCCTACGAGCAGTACTTC.

In this sample, this clonotype turned up once. The genes are TRBV6-6 and TRBJ2-1; TRBD1 matches 12 bases. The CDR3 sequence is 17 residues long. CDR1 and CDR2 (germline): MNHNY, SVGAGI (reference sequence). J lost 7 bases, V lost 0 bases, and 7 bases had no gene match. CDR3 in DNA: TGTGCCAGCAGTTACTCGTTGGGACAGGGGGCGAGTAATGAGCAGTTCTTC. It encodes CASSYSLGQGASNEQFF.

The chain employs TRBV10-3 and TRBJ2-7, with a weak D call TRBD2 (5 bases). The germline V and J ends were trimmed by 2 bases and 6 bases, with 5 bases remaining between them. Germline CDR1 ENHRY, CDR2 SYGVKD. The CDR3 sequence is 11 residues long. The DNA for the CDR3 is TGTGCCATCAGTGAGACTAGCGAGCAGTACTTC. Translation gives CAISETSEQYF.

The chain employs TRBV6-1 and TRBJ1-1; D possibly corresponds to TRBD1 (5 bases). The CDR3 extends over 15 amino acids. V lost 0 bases and J lost 6, with 14 bases in between. Per the germline V gene, CDR1 is MNHNS and CDR2 is SASEGT. Here the CDR3 reads CASSEASIWGAEAFF. For the CDR3, the DNA is TGTGCCAGCAGTGAAGCGAGTATCTGGGGCGCTGAAGCTTTCTTT.

V is TRBV2 and J is TRBJ2-5; TRBD2 matches 11 bases. In germline, CDR1 is SNHLY, CDR2 FYNNEI. The CDR3 covers 15 residues. The ends lost 5 bases at V and 4 bases at J; junction bases unmatched: 6. The chain's CDR3 is CASSLTSGVSETQYF. CDR3 nucleotides: TGTGCCAGCAGTTTGACTAGCGGGGTTTCAGAGACCCAGTACTTC.

The chain is built from TRBV2 and TRBJ1-5; the D is unclear. The CDR3 loop spans 13 amino acids. Germline V CDR1 and CDR2: SNHLY, FYNNEI. Trimming pared 6 bases from V and 5 bases from J, leaving 11 bases between. The DNA for the CDR3 is TGTGCCAGCAGGAGGGTCGTCGATCAGCCCCAGCATTTT. Its protein product is CASRRVVDQPQHF.

The chain carries TRBV7-2 and TRBJ2-1; TRBD2 aligns across 7 bases. Germline values: CDR1 SGHTA, CDR2 FQGNSA. V shed 2 bases and J 3 bases; nucleotides not matched to a gene: 4. The CDR3 is made up of 15 amino acids. Here the CDR3 reads CASSLSTGGYNEQFF. In DNA, the CDR3 is TGTGCCAGCAGCTTATCTACGGGGGGCTACAATGAGCAGTTCTTC.

This clonotype was counted ten times or more. The CDR3 region has the DNA TGTGCCAGCAGCTCGCCGGGACCCCTCACCATTCAGTACTTC. It yields the protein CASSSPGPLTIQYF. The chain joins TRBV7-8 to TRBJ2-4, with D perhaps TRBD1 or TRBD2 (5 bases each). V was clipped by 4 bases and J by 9 bases, with 16 bases between them. The CDR3 is 14 amino acids. Germline V gene sequence: CDR1 SGHVS, CDR2 FQNEAQ.

This chain joins TRBV20-1 and TRBJ2-1; 12 nucleotides match TRBD2. V lost 1 base and J lost 1; bases outside the gene matches: 8. Germline-derived CDR1 and CDR2 are DFQATT and SNEGSKA (reference sequence). CDR3 length: 18 residues. The CDR3 spells CSARVRLAGGPSYNEQFF. CDR3 nucleotides: TGCAGTGCTAGAGTCCGGCTAGCGGGGGGGCCTTCCTACAATGAGCAGTTCTTC.

This clonotype was observed a few times. V is TRBV4-1 and J is TRBJ2-1; possible D gene TRBD1, 5 bases. V was clipped by 0 bases and J by 5 bases, with 14 bases between them. Germline CDR1 MGHRA, CDR2 YSYEKL. CDR3 length: 16 residues. The DNA for the CDR3 is TGCGCCAGCAGCCAAGAGCCAGGGATTAGAAACAATGAGCAGTTCTTC. As protein: CASSQEPGIRNNEQFF.

The chain links TRBV12-5 to TRBJ1-5; D is perhaps TRBD1 (5 bases). V lost 6 bases to trimming and J lost 4 bases, with 10 bases between them. The CDR3 extends over 13 amino acids. Germline V lookup: CDR1 LGHNT, CDR2 FRNRAP. CDR3 in amino acids: CASGLGDNQPQHF. DNA for the CDR3: TGTGCTAGTGGACTAGGGGATAATCAGCCCCAGCATTTT.

V usage is TRBV24-1 and J usage is TRBJ2-1; 9 bases are shared with TRBD1. V gave up 6 bases and J gave up 10 bases; unmatched junction bases: 9. Per the germline V gene, CDR1 is KGHDR and CDR2 is SFDVKD. The CDR3 runs 14 residues. DNA of the CDR3: TGTGCCACCAGTAGGACAGGGGCGTTGATGGAGCAGTTCTTC. Its translation: CATSRTGALMEQFF.

CDR3 protein: CSARDRTGATPEAFF. The CDR3 DNA reads as TGCAGTGCTAGAGATCGAACAGGGGCTACCCCTGAAGCTTTCTTT. This chain connects TRBV20-1 to TRBJ1-1; TRBD1 matches 7 bases. The CDR3 totals 15 residues. Germline trimming cut 0 bases from V and 6 bases from J; bases unmatched to any gene: 10. Germline CDR1 is DFQATT and CDR2 is SNEGSKA (reference sequence).

This clonotype showed up just a few times. CDR3 region: CASSQRTSEDNEQFF. The CDR3 region has the DNA TGTGCCAGCAGCCAACGGACGTCGGAAGACAATGAGCAGTTCTTC. The chain uses TRBV4-2 and TRBJ2-1; D remains ambiguous. V lost 2 bases to trimming and J lost 5 bases, with 13 bases between them. Per germline, CDR1 LGHNA and CDR2 YNFKEQ. This CDR3 has 15 residues.

Concerning this clonotype itself: It may be a read error: a sequence one base away is much more abundant. The rearrangement uses TRBV5-6 and TRBJ1-1; 9 bases match TRBD1. The V gene end was trimmed by 1 base and the J gene end by 4 bases; junction bases not matched to a gene: 8. The CDR3 length is 16 residues. Germline assignment: CDR1 SGHDT and CDR2 YYEEEE. The CDR3 DNA is TGTGCCAGCAGCTTGACCGGGACAGGGCGTCGCACTGAAGCTTTCTTT. Protein sequence: CASSLTGTGRRTEAFF.

The genes are TRBV7-8 and TRBJ1-2, with D maybe TRBD1 (6 bases). CDR1 and CDR2 (germline): SGHVS, FQNEAQ. CDR3 length: 16 residues. V gave up 1 base and J gave up 2 bases, with 14 bases separating them. CDR3 in DNA: TGTGCCAGCAGCTTAGGTTATCGGGGGCGCAACTATGGCTACACCTTC. Translation gives CASSLGYRGRNYGYTF.

This chain uses TRBV6-5 with TRBJ2-3, with TRBD2 matching over 8 bases. With 6 bases clipped from V and 1 base from J, the junction kept 9 bases outside the gene matches. CDR3 length: 16 amino acids. CDR1 MNHEY and CDR2 SVGAGI come from the germline V gene. The CDR3 bases are TGTGCCAGCAGAAAAGAAGCGGGGGCCCGCACAGATACGCAGTATTTT. Its translation: CASRKEAGARTDTQYF.

V gene TRBV18 combines with J gene TRBJ1-2; no reliable D call. Germline loops: CDR1 KGHSH, CDR2 LQKENI. Deletions cut 8 bases from V and 8 bases from J, with 15 bases between. The CDR3 has 12 residues. CDR3 sequence: CASGDEGFGYTF. CDR3 nucleotide sequence: TGTGCCAGCGGGGATGAAGGGTTCGGCTACACCTTC.